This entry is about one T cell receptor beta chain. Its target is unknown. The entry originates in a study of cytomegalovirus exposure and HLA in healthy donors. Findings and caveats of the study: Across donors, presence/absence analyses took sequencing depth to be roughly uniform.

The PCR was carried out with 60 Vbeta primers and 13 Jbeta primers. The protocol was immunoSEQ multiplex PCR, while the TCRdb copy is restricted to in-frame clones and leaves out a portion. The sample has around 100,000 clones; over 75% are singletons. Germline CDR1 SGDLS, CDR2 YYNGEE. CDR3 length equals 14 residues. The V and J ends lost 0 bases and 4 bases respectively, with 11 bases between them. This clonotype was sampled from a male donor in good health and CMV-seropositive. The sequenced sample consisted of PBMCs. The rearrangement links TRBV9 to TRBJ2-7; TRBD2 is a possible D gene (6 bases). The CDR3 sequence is CASSVEGSGYEQYF. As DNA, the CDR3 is TGTGCCAGCAGCGTAGAGGGTAGCGGTTACGAGCAGTACTTC.